The 20 T cell receptor beta chains in this list originate from one sample, sequenced in a study of blood T cell repertoires in COVID-19. Libraries were prepared by immunoSEQ multiplex PCR; TCRdb keeps only in-frame clonotypes and omits some of them. The data show roughly 500,000 clones, 75% to 90% seen once. The sample comprised peripheral blood. These receptors originate from a man aged 18-30 years with COVID-19, enrolled during active disease.

This clone was counted ten times or more. The rearrangement uses TRBV10-2 and TRBJ1-5; TRBD1 aligns across 7 bases. V trimming: 6 bases; J trimming: 5 bases; junction bases outside the gene matches: 4. This CDR3 is 13 amino acids long. In germline, CDR1 is WSHSY, CDR2 SAAADI. DNA for the CDR3: TGCGCCAGCAGGAATGGACAGGATCAGCCCCAGCATTTT. Translating it yields CASRNGQDQPQHF.

The rearrangement uses TRBV7-2 and TRBJ2-1; 10 positions agree with TRBD1. J lost 9 bases, V lost 3 bases, and 11 bases had no gene match. The V gene's germline CDR1 is SGHTA and CDR2 FQGNSA. The CDR3 runs to 16 residues. This chain's CDR3 is CASSFFVGTGVGEQFF. The CDR3 coding sequence is TGTGCCAGCAGCTTTTTTGTGGGGACAGGGGTCGGTGAGCAGTTCTTC.

The CDR3 sequence is CASSLTGSGNTIYF. The CDR3 DNA sequence: TGTGCCAGCAGCTTAACAGGCTCTGGAAACACCATATATTTT. V usage is TRBV7-2 and J usage is TRBJ1-3, with D maybe TRBD1 (5 bases). There are 14 residues in the CDR3. V was trimmed by 2 bases and J by 0 bases, leaving 5 bases between them. Germline V gives CDR1 SGHTA, CDR2 FQGNSA.

A few counts support this clone. V gene TRBV4-1 combines with J gene TRBJ2-7, with 9 bases aligning to TRBD2. J was trimmed by 2 bases and V by 1 base; bases with no gene match: 6. The germline gives CDR1 MGHRA, CDR2 YSYEKL. The CDR3 contains 16 residues. The CDR3 spells CASSQGSSGDTYEQYF. DNA for the CDR3: TGCGCCAGCAGCCAAGGGTCTAGCGGGGACACCTACGAGCAGTACTTC.

The V gene is TRBV5-4, the J gene TRBJ2-3; TRBD2 matches at 10 bases. Per the germline V gene, CDR1 is SGHNT and CDR2 is YYREEE (reference sequence). Trimming removed 3 bases from V and 0 bases from J; junction bases left unmatched: 1. CDR3 size: 15 residues. The CDR3 coding sequence is TGTGCCAGCAGCTCAGCGGGAGGGAGCACAGATACGCAGTATTTT. Translation: CASSSAGGSTDTQYF.

V gene TRBV24-1 combines with J gene TRBJ2-2, with 11 bases fitting TRBD2. This CDR3 contains 18 residues. The trim removed 2 bases at V and 2 bases at J, leaving 6 bases unmatched. Looked up from germline, CDR1 is KGHDR and CDR2 is SFDVKD. The CDR3 sequence is CATSDSGLAGGNTGELFF. In DNA, the CDR3 is TGTGCCACCAGTGATTCCGGTCTAGCGGGGGGCAACACCGGGGAGCTGTTTTTT.

The chain recombines TRBV3-1 (or the pseudogene TRBV3-2) with TRBJ2-5; 9 nucleotides agree with TRBD1. V was pared by 4 bases and J by 6 bases, with 6 bases of the junction left unmatched. Germline-derived CDR1 and CDR2 are LGHDT and YNNKEL (reference sequence). The CDR3 sequence is 14 residues long. The CDR3 DNA follows: TGTGCCAGCAGCCGCACAGGGGGCGCAAAGACCCAGTACTTC. Translation: CASSRTGGAKTQYF.

This chain connects TRBV27 to TRBJ2-3, with TRBD2 matching 8 bases. Germline trimming cut 5 bases from V and 1 base from J; bases unmatched to any gene: 5. The germline V gene has CDR1 MNHEY and CDR2 SMNVEV (reference sequence). The CDR3 runs to 15 residues. CDR3 sequence reads: CASSLASGRTDTQYF. In DNA form, the CDR3 reads TGTGCCAGCAGTCTAGCTAGCGGGCGCACAGATACGCAGTATTTT.

The genes are TRBV5-4 and TRBJ2-4; tentatively, D is TRBD2 (5 bases). CDR1 SGHNT and CDR2 YYREEE come from the germline V gene (reference sequence). The CDR3 is made up of 17 amino acids. Deletions cut 1 base from V and 1 base from J, with 15 bases between. The CDR3 is CASSLSVGVVAKNIQYF. For the CDR3, the DNA is TGTGCCAGCAGCTTGTCAGTGGGAGTAGTGGCCAAAAACATTCAGTACTTC.

For the CDR3, the DNA is TGCGCCAGCAGCGACCAAATGGGGCTGAACACTGAAGCTTTCTTT. Encoded protein: CASSDQMGLNTEAFF. The rearrangement uses TRBV10-1 and TRBJ1-1; tentatively, D is TRBD1 (5 bases). Trimming shortened V by 6 bases and J by 0 bases, and 14 bases separated the two germline ends. Germline CDR1 reads WNHNN; CDR2 reads SYGVQD (reference sequence). CDR3 length: 15 residues.

This chain joins TRBV12-5 and TRBJ1-3; perhaps TRBD1 as D (6 bases). The V end was cut by 5 bases, the J end by 4 bases, with 12 bases between. The CDR3 runs 14 residues. CDR1 and CDR2 from the germline V gene are LGHNT and FRNRAP. This CDR3 is CASGPTGIGNTIYF. The CDR3 DNA reads as TGTGCTAGTGGTCCTACAGGGATCGGAAACACCATATATTTT.

The chain employs TRBV19 and TRBJ2-1; TRBD2 matches at 8 bases. The germline V gene encodes CDR1 LNHDA and CDR2 SQIVND (reference sequence). The CDR3 is 14 amino acids. The V segment lost 7 bases and the J segment 5 bases; nucleotides outside the gene matches: 7. CDR3 sequence (DNA): TGTGCCAGTACCCCAGGACTAGCCCACAATGAGCAGTTCTTC. Translated: CASTPGLAHNEQFF.

This chain links TRBV11-3 with TRBJ2-7; D may be TRBD1 (5 bases). The CDR3 is 15 amino acids. The germline V and J ends were trimmed by 3 bases and 3 bases, with 15 bases remaining between them. Germline CDR1 reads SGHNT; CDR2 reads YENEEA. CDR3 bases: TGTGCCAGCAGCTTCGACCCCTTAGGGGACTACGAGCAGTACTTC. Encoded protein: CASSFDPLGDYEQYF.

The sample holds one count of this clone. This chain uses TRBV27 with TRBJ2-2; a weak D match, TRBD2 (5 bases). The germline V gene has CDR1 MNHEY and CDR2 SMNVEV (reference sequence). Between the trimmed V and J ends, which lost 8 bases and 6 bases, there was a span of 10 bases. CDR3 length: 12 amino acids. The CDR3 reads CASGLRSGELFF. The CDR3 DNA reads TGTGCCAGCGGACTGAGATCCGGGGAGCTGTTTTTT.

The rearrangement joins TRBV10-1 to TRBJ2-3, with 11 positions matching TRBD1. The CDR3 is made up of 15 amino acids. V lost 8 bases, J lost 4 bases, and 8 bases stayed unmatched. Germline V gene data show CDR1 as WNHNN and CDR2 as SYGVQD (reference sequence). CDR3 sequence reads: CASRGGDRGSDTQYF. CDR3 nucleotide sequence: TGCGCCAGCCGAGGAGGGGACAGGGGGTCAGATACGCAGTATTTT.

This clone was seen just once. This chain uses TRBV6-5 with TRBJ1-1, with TRBD1 matching over 9 bases. The V gene's germline CDR1 is MNHEY and CDR2 SVGAGI. The CDR3 is made up of 14 amino acids. After removal of 6 bases from V and 4 bases from J, the junction contained 6 bases not matched to a gene. The CDR3 DNA reads as TGTGCCAGCAGGTTACAGGGGGCGGGCACTGAAGCTTTCTTT. It yields the protein CASRLQGAGTEAFF.

The chain recombines TRBV18 with TRBJ2-3; D uncertain. The V and J ends lost 5 bases and 3 bases respectively, with 15 bases between them. The length of the CDR3 is 15 residues. Germline loops: CDR1 KGHSH, CDR2 LQKENI. The CDR3 nucleotides read TGTGCCAGCTCAACCACCTATCCAGGAACAGATACGCAGTATTTT. Its protein is CASSTTYPGTDTQYF. Together with reference TRBV18 and TRBJ2-3, the CDR3 gives the full variable domain: NAGVMQNPRHLVRRRGQEARLRCSPMKGHSHVYWYRQLPEEGLKFMVYLQKENIIDESGMPKERFSAEFPKEGPSILRIQQVVRGDSAAYFCASSTTYPGTDTQYFGPGTRLTVL.

This chain uses TRBV7-2 with TRBJ1-2; no reliable D call. Per the germline V gene, CDR1 is SGHTA and CDR2 is FQGNSA. Trimming took off 1 base at V and 1 base at J, with 7 bases between the two ends. The CDR3 has 14 amino acids. The DNA of the CDR3 is TGTGCCAGCAGCTTAGGAGGGTATAACTATGGCTACACCTTC. Translating it yields CASSLGGYNYGYTF.

The chain uses TRBV19 and TRBJ1-1; maybe TRBD1 (6 bases). Looked up from germline, CDR1 is LNHDA and CDR2 is SQIVND (reference sequence). This CDR3 is 14 amino acids long. With 1 base removed from V and 3 bases from J, the gap between germline ends came to 9 bases. The CDR3 reads CASSIAGADTEAFF. CDR3 nucleotides: TGTGCCAGTAGTATAGCAGGGGCCGACACTGAAGCTTTCTTT.

The gene calls are TRBV19 and TRBJ1-2, with TRBD1 as a possible D gene (6 bases). Germline V lookup: CDR1 LNHDA, CDR2 SQIVND (reference sequence). The CDR3 loop spans 13 amino acids. V was trimmed by 6 bases and J by 6 bases, leaving 14 bases between them. The CDR3, as DNA: TGTGCCAGTAGAGGCAGGGGCCGGGATGGCTACACCTTC. This gives the protein CASRGRGRDGYTF.